This T cell receptor beta chain was recorded in a study of CXCR3-negative and CXCR3-positive naive CD8 T cells. As to this clonotype: Its antigen is unknown.

The length of the CDR3 is 14 residues. The germline CDR1 and CDR2 sequences are MNHEY and SMNVEV (reference sequence). Study results and caveats: CXCR3-expressing naive cells carried TRB CDR3s more hydrophobic than those of CXCR3-negative naive cells.

UMI-labeled 5' RACE yielded the TRB cDNA libraries. One entry per CDR3 protein, without DNA, is what TCRdb gives after re-calling the 5' RACE reads. The specimen's table records 85,000 to 90,000 distinct CDR3 sequences. The sequenced material came from naive CXCR3+ CD8+ T cells from blood. Subset of the sample: CD45RO-CCR7+CD27+CD95- naive CD8+ T cells expressing CXCR3 (TNR3+). This receptor was taken from a human donor in good health. Some clones in this sample may be carry-over from other donors' samples. The chain links TRBV27 to TRBJ1-1; TCRdb calls TRBD1, which cannot be checked without DNA. This chain's CDR3 is CASRTTGVDTEAFF.